This passage covers 27 T cell receptor beta chains from one sample sequenced in a study of OX40 agonist ivuxolimab in advanced cancers. TCRdb's table, derived via immunoSEQ multiplex PCR, lists solely in-frame clones and lacks some. The sample lists about 3,400 clones, just over 75% occurring once. The material was CD4+ or CD8+ T cells sorted from blood, obtained in a trial of the OX40 agonist ivuxolimab. The receptors derive from an adult with an advanced solid tumor such as melanoma, head and neck, liver or kidney cancer.

In this sample, this clone is hyperexpanded. The junction differs from germline at one of its ends, possibly a read error. This chain connects TRBV4-2 to TRBJ2-3; D might be TRBD2 (5 bases). The CDR3 runs 14 residues. Germline V lookup: CDR1 LGHNA, CDR2 YNFKEQ. The CDR3 loop reads CASSKDGGTDTQYF. For the CDR3, the DNA is TGTGCCAGCAGCAAAGACGGGGGCACAGATACGCAGTATTTT.

This sequence joins TRBV11-2 and TRBJ2-7; 10 positions agree with TRBD2. J was trimmed by 6 bases and V by 0 bases; bases with no gene match: 11. Germline V CDR1 and CDR2: SGHAT, FQNNGV. This CDR3 is 17 amino acids long. CDR3 region: CASSLDPQREGLGEQYF. The CDR3 region has the DNA TGTGCCAGCAGCTTAGATCCTCAGCGGGAGGGCCTCGGCGAGCAGTACTTC.

The chain couples TRBV2 to TRBJ1-2, with no clear D. The CDR3 is 12 residues long. Looked up from germline, CDR1 is SNHLY and CDR2 is FYNNEI. Trimming stripped 10 bases from V and 3 bases from J, with 12 bases between. The CDR3 DNA is TGTGCCACCCAGGCAGGAGACTATGGCTACACCTTC. It is translated as CATQAGDYGYTF.

The chain uses TRBV14 and TRBJ2-1, with TRBD1 as a possible D gene (5 bases). The CDR3 has 15 amino acids. V was cut by 0 bases and J by 6 bases, with 12 bases left in between. CDR1 is SGHDN, CDR2 FVKESK, per germline. Written as DNA, the CDR3 is TGTGCCAGCAGCCAAGATTGGGGCGGTCTCAATGAGCAGTTCTTC. Translated: CASSQDWGGLNEQFF.

This clone was found a few times. The chain employs TRBV19 and TRBJ1-5; 9 nucleotides line up with TRBD1. The CDR3 contains 15 residues. V shed 6 bases, J shed 5 bases, and the junction held 8 bases outside the gene matches. Germline V gene lookup returns CDR1 LNHDA and CDR2 SQIVND (reference sequence). The CDR3 DNA sequence: TGTGCCAGTAGATGGGGGACAGGGTCGGATCAGCCCCAGCATTTT. Translating it yields CASRWGTGSDQPQHF.

V gene TRBV7-9 combines with J gene TRBJ2-5; perhaps D is TRBD1 or TRBD2 (5 bases each). The germline CDR1 and CDR2 sequences are SEHNR and FQNEAQ (reference sequence). Trimming shortened V by 5 bases and J by 5 bases, and 18 bases separated the two germline ends. This CDR3 spans 15 amino acids. The CDR3 DNA reads TGTGCCAGCAGCGAGGGACCAGGGAAGCGGGAGACCCAGTACTTC. It translates to CASSEGPGKRETQYF.

The chain recombines TRBV11-2 with TRBJ2-1, with 9 bases matching TRBD2. The CDR3 has 18 residues. Germline V gene data show CDR1 as SGHAT and CDR2 as FQNNGV. V trimming: 1 base; J trimming: 6 bases; junction bases outside the gene matches: 13. CDR3 loop: CASSLAIRSSGSGNEQFF. The CDR3 region has the DNA TGTGCCAGCAGCTTAGCTATTCGGAGTAGCGGGAGTGGCAATGAGCAGTTCTTC.

By share of the sample, this clone is large. The chain employs TRBV11-2 and TRBJ2-7, with D perhaps TRBD2 (6 bases). V was cut by 1 base and J by 2 bases, with 9 bases left in between. The CDR3 consists of 14 residues. CDR1 is SGHAT, CDR2 FQNNGV, per germline. DNA for the CDR3: TGTGCCAGCAGCTTAGGGCGGGGTACCTACGAGCAGTACTTC. Its translation: CASSLGRGTYEQYF. Full variable domain (outside the CDR3, taken from reference TRBV11-2 and TRBJ2-7): EAGVAQSPRYKIIEKRQSVAFWCNPISGHATLYWYQQILGQGPKLLIQFQNNGVVDDSQLPKDRFSAERLKGVDSTLKIQPAKLEDSAVYLCASSLGRGTYEQYFGPGTRLTVT.

The chain has TRBV28 and TRBJ2-2; D remains ambiguous. CDR1 is MDHEN and CDR2 is SYDVKM in the germline V gene. There are 11 residues in the CDR3. V was shortened by 8 bases and J by 3 bases, with 4 bases between the two germline ends. CDR3 residues: CASLDTGELFF. The CDR3, as DNA: TGTGCCAGCCTGGACACCGGGGAGCTGTTTTTT.

The gene calls are TRBV6-6 and TRBJ2-7; D not resolved. CDR3 size: 12 residues. Germline V gene lookup returns CDR1 MNHNY and CDR2 SVGAGI (reference sequence). Trimming took 2 bases from V and 3 from J, leaving 5 bases between them. The CDR3 loop reads CASSYTNYEQYF. The DNA of the CDR3 is TGTGCCAGCAGTTACACTAACTACGAGCAGTACTTC.

The chain is built from TRBV2 and TRBJ2-1; D is tentatively TRBD1 or TRBD2 (5 bases each). Germline CDR1 SNHLY, CDR2 FYNNEI. The V and J ends lost 10 bases and 7 bases respectively, with 14 bases between them. The CDR3 runs 12 residues. CDR3 region: CATGTLVNEQFF. The CDR3 bases are TGTGCCACAGGGACCCTCGTGAATGAGCAGTTCTTC.

The genes are TRBV6-1 and TRBJ1-4; D is perhaps TRBD1 (5 bases). Trimming cost V 7 bases and J 6 bases, with 15 bases left between them. This CDR3 comprises 14 residues. Germline V gene lookup returns CDR1 MNHNS and CDR2 SASEGT. The CDR3 bases are TGTGCCAGCATCCCGAGGCAGGGTTATGAAAAACTGTTTTTT. Its protein is CASIPRQGYEKLFF.

The genes are TRBV7-9 and TRBJ1-3; TRBD1 might be the D (5 bases). Per the germline V gene, CDR1 is SEHNR and CDR2 is FQNEAQ (reference sequence). Trimming took 5 bases from V and 8 from J, leaving 19 bases between them. CDR3 length equals 15 residues. Here the CDR3 DNA reads TGTGCCAGCAGCGCCGGGGAGGGGTCTCGAGACACCATATATTTT. It codes for CASSAGEGSRDTIYF. Combining the CDR3 with reference TRBV7-9 and TRBJ1-3 gives the whole variable domain DTGVSQNPRHKITKRGQNVTFRCDPISEHNRLYWYRQTLGQGPEFLTYFQNEAQLEKSRLLSDRFSAERPKGSFSTLEIQRTEQGDSAMYLCASSAGEGSRDTIYFGEGSWLTVV.

The genes are TRBV9 and TRBJ2-1; D uncertain. This CDR3 has 16 amino acids. Trimming left V 0 bases short and J 0 bases short, with 10 bases between. CDR1 and CDR2 from the germline V gene are SGDLS and YYNGEE. In nucleotides, the CDR3 is TGTGCCAGCAGCGTAGGAGACTCACACTCCTACAATGAGCAGTTCTTC. It encodes CASSVGDSHSYNEQFF.

The V gene is TRBV14, the J gene TRBJ1-5; unclear D gene. V dropped 0 bases and J dropped 4 bases, with 7 bases sitting between them. The length of the CDR3 is 14 residues. Germline V lookup: CDR1 SGHDN, CDR2 FVKESK. This CDR3 is CASSQEGRNQPQHF. The CDR3 DNA reads TGTGCCAGCAGCCAAGAAGGGCGGAATCAGCCCCAGCATTTT.

This clone was counted between two and nine times. The chain employs TRBV2 and TRBJ2-7; D is ambiguous. CDR1 and CDR2 (germline): SNHLY, FYNNEI. The V gene lost 3 bases and the J gene lost 1 base, with 7 bases spanning the gap. This CDR3 spans 13 amino acids. The CDR3, as DNA: TGTGCCAGCAGTGATTCGGGTTCCTACGAGCAGTACTTC. Translating it yields CASSDSGSYEQYF.

This chain uses TRBV23-1 with TRBJ1-3; D not resolved. TRBV23-1 qualifies as an ORF whose function is uncertain. The CDR3 runs 19 residues. Trimming removed 3 bases from V and 0 bases from J, with 21 bases in between. CDR3 in amino acids: CASSHLEPQDVCSGNTIYF. The CDR3 nucleotides read TGCGCCAGCAGTCACCTAGAGCCTCAGGACGTTTGCTCTGGAAACACCATATATTTT.

The chain joins TRBV21-1 to TRBJ2-1; the table's TRBD2 call for D was not verified on the DNA. TRBV21-1 is marked as a pseudogene. CDR3 length: 18 residues. CDR3 sequence (DNA): TGTGCCAGCAGCCGAGGACTAGCGGGGGAGGTTAGGTACAATGAGCAGTTCTTC. Protein sequence: CASSRGLAGEVRYNEQFF.

The chain links TRBV7-5 to TRBJ1-2; the table's D gene call, TRBD1, was not cross checked with the DNA. TRBV7-5 is annotated as a pseudogene. The CDR3 sequence is 17 residues long. This chain's CDR3 is CVRSLADKTGDRNGYTF. The CDR3 DNA follows: TGTGTCAGAAGCTTAGCGGATAAGACAGGGGATCGGAATGGCTACACCTTC.

The V and J genes are TRBV7-9 and TRBJ2-1; no clear D gene. This CDR3 is 13 amino acids long. Looked up from germline, CDR1 is SEHNR and CDR2 is FQNEAQ (reference sequence). Trimming took 1 base from V and 4 from J, leaving 5 bases between them. The CDR3 loop is CASSLVGYNEQFF. The CDR3, as DNA: TGTGCCAGCAGCTTAGTGGGGTACAATGAGCAGTTCTTC.

The genes are TRBV2 and TRBJ2-7; D is possibly TRBD1 (6 bases). CDR1 is SNHLY, CDR2 FYNNEI, per germline. The CDR3 runs 11 residues. V was pared by 7 bases and J by 6 bases, with 10 bases between. The CDR3 DNA reads TGTGCCAGCACCGACAGGTCCGAGCAGTACTTC. It encodes CASTDRSEQYF.

This chain links TRBV7-9 with TRBJ2-3; D is uncertain. The V gene's germline CDR1 is SEHNR and CDR2 FQNEAQ (reference sequence). The CDR3 loop spans 13 amino acids. Trimming cost V 7 bases and J 4 bases, with 12 bases left between them. In DNA, the CDR3 is TGTGCCAGCATCACCAGCGCCCCAGATACGCAGTATTTT. Amino acids: CASITSAPDTQYF.

The chain joins TRBV30 to TRBJ1-1; D remains unclear. V was shortened by 6 bases and J by 2 bases, with 16 bases between the two germline ends. The CDR3 has 14 residues. Germline CDR1 is GTSNPN and CDR2 is SVGIG (reference sequence). This chain's CDR3 is CACMDGRVNTEAFF. CDR3 sequence (DNA): TGTGCCTGCATGGACGGGAGGGTTAACACTGAAGCTTTCTTT. The full variable domain, with the rest looked up from reference TRBV30 and TRBJ1-1, is SQTIHQWPATLVQPVGSPLSLECTVEGTSNPNLYWYRQAAGRGLQLLFYSVGIGQISSEVPQNLSASRPQDRQFILSSKKLLLSDSGFYLCACMDGRVNTEAFFGQGTRLTVV.

This chain's CDR3 is CSVTSSSSYNEQFF. The CDR3 bases are TGCAGCGTAACTAGCTCCTCTTCCTACAATGAGCAGTTCTTC. This chain connects TRBV29-1 to TRBJ2-1, with a possible D match to TRBD2 (6 bases). Between the trimmed V and J ends, which lost 6 bases and 1 base, there was a span of 13 bases. This CDR3 is 14 amino acids long. Germline CDR1 SQVTM, CDR2 ANQGSEA.

J is TRBJ2-6 and V is TRBV6-5; D is uncertain. CDR1 is MNHEY, CDR2 SVGAGI, per germline. This CDR3 has 15 residues. With 0 bases removed from V and 0 bases from J, the gap between germline ends came to 3 bases. CDR3 DNA sequence: TGTGCCAGCAGTTACTCACTCTCTGGGGCCAACGTCCTGACTTTC. Its protein product is CASSYSLSGANVLTF.

The chain uses TRBV6-6 and TRBJ1-1, with 7 bases fitting TRBD1. V dropped 1 base and J dropped 1; count of bases not matched to a gene: 6. Germline values: CDR1 MNHNY, CDR2 SVGAGI (reference sequence). The CDR3 runs 16 residues. The CDR3 DNA is TGTGCCAGCAGTTACTTCATCGGACAGGCGAACACTGAAGCTTTCTTT. Its protein product is CASSYFIGQANTEAFF.

The DNA of the CDR3 is TGTGCCAGCAGTGATGTTACAGGTCCCGGGGAGCTGTTTTTT. It yields the protein CASSDVTGPGELFF. The chain joins TRBV6-1 to TRBJ2-2, with D possibly being TRBD1 (5 bases). The V gene lost 3 bases and the J gene lost 6 bases, with 11 bases spanning the gap. Germline V lookup: CDR1 MNHNS, CDR2 SASEGT. The CDR3 contains 14 residues.